This T cell receptor (beta chain) is drawn from a study of blood T cell repertoires in COVID-19. The length of the CDR3 is 13 residues. The germline V gene has CDR1 MGHDK and CDR2 SYGVNS. Trimming pared 4 bases from V and 6 bases from J, leaving 9 bases between. This clone was picked up a small number of times. Produced via immunoSEQ multiplex PCR; TCRdb's table is partial and in-frame only. The sample contains some 250,000 clones, 70% to 90% of which appear only once. The sequenced material came from peripheral blood. The sequence derives from a woman between 35 and 50 years old who had recovered from COVID-19. The rearrangement joins TRBV25-1 to TRBJ2-2, with D possibly being TRBD2 (5 bases). The DNA of the CDR3 is TGTGCCAGCAGTGCCCCGCGGGCCGGGGAGCTGTTTTTT. It codes for CASSAPRAGELFF. Combining the CDR3 with reference TRBV25-1 and TRBJ2-2 gives the whole variable domain EADIYQTPRYLVIGTGKKITLECSQTMGHDKMYWYQQDPGMELHLIHYSYGVNSTEKGDLSSESTVSRIRTEHFPLTLESARPSHTSQYLCASSAPRAGELFFGEGSRLTVL.